This T cell receptor (beta chain) was sequenced in a study of cytomegalovirus exposure and HLA in healthy donors. J was trimmed by 7 bases and V by 5 bases; bases with no gene match: 7. The CDR3 is made up of 14 amino acids. CDR1 LGHNA and CDR2 YSLEER come from the germline V gene. This PCR relied on a set of 60 Vbeta primers and 13 Jbeta primers. Profiled with immunoSEQ multiplex PCR; TCRdb holds only in-frame clones, not every one. The sample lists 160,000 or so clones; roughly 80% were seen once. Sequencing was carried out using PBMCs. The V gene is TRBV4-3, the J gene TRBJ1-4; TRBD1 matches 7 bases. This clonotype was obtained from a young man in good health and CMV-seronegative. CDR3 sequence: CASSEGALSEKLFF. CDR3 DNA: TGCGCCAGCAGCGAGGGGGCCCTGAGTGAAAAACTGTTTTTT.